This entry lists 8 T cell receptor beta chains sequenced from one sample in a study of cytotoxic CD8 clonotypes in ibrutinib-treated CLL. Sequencing used immunoSEQ multiplex PCR; TCRdb keeps in-frame clones, though not all of them. The repertoire holds hundreds of thousands of clones, with about 75% as singletons. Sequenced material: PBMCs, taken after 12 months of ibrutinib treatment. These receptors were obtained from a human donor with chronic lymphocytic leukemia.

V is TRBV2 and J is TRBJ2-7; D tentatively fits TRBD1 or TRBD2 (6 bases each). This CDR3 has 17 amino acids. Germline V gene data show CDR1 as SNHLY and CDR2 as FYNNEI. Trimming removed 3 bases from V and 2 bases from J, with 20 bases in between. CDR3 sequence (DNA): TGTGCCAGCAGTGACGGGGGCCCTGGACAGTACCCCTACGAGCAGTACTTC. It specifies CASSDGGPGQYPYEQYF.

This rearrangement joins TRBV10-2 to TRBJ2-7; 7 positions agree with TRBD2. V trimming: 8 bases; J trimming: 3 bases; junction bases outside the gene matches: 7. The germline gives CDR1 WSHSY, CDR2 SAAADI. The CDR3 spans 13 residues. Here the CDR3 reads CASGKRGGYEQYF. CDR3 bases: TGCGCCAGCGGAAAGCGGGGAGGCTACGAGCAGTACTTC.

This clone turned up a few times. The genes are TRBV7-2 and TRBJ2-6, with unresolved D. V was shortened by 2 bases and J by 2 bases, with 10 bases between the two germline ends. CDR1 is SGHTA, CDR2 FQGNSA, per germline. This CDR3 is built from 16 residues. CDR3 residues: CASSLSPTAGANVLTF. The CDR3 nucleotides are TGTGCCAGCAGCTTATCCCCAACGGCTGGGGCCAACGTCCTGACTTTC.

This clone was seen a few times. The V and J genes are TRBV6-6 and TRBJ1-2; D gene uncertain. The germline V and J ends were trimmed by 8 bases and 1 base, with 11 bases remaining between them. CDR1 and CDR2 from the germline V gene are MNHNY and SVGAGI (reference sequence). The CDR3 contains 13 residues. The DNA for the CDR3 is TGTGCCAGCTGGATGGGTCTTAACTATGGCTACACCTTC. Translation: CASWMGLNYGYTF.

This chain links TRBV7-8 with TRBJ1-1; maybe TRBD1 (6 bases). Germline V CDR1 and CDR2: SGHVS, FQNEAQ. V was shortened by 2 bases and J by 4 bases, with 11 bases between the two germline ends. There are 14 residues in the CDR3. CDR3 region: CASSLITGATEAFF. The CDR3 DNA sequence: TGTGCCAGCAGCTTAATAACGGGGGCCACTGAAGCTTTCTTT.

The genes are TRBV19 and TRBJ1-5, with a possible D match to TRBD1 (5 bases). CDR3 length: 17 residues. CDR1 is LNHDA, CDR2 SQIVND, per germline (reference sequence). V gave up 4 bases and J gave up 0 bases, with 16 bases separating them. The CDR3: CASSKDRQLYSNQPQHF. As DNA, the CDR3 is TGTGCCAGTAGTAAAGACCGACAGTTATATAGCAATCAGCCCCAGCATTTT.

Worth noting for this clone: At one of its ends the junction is not consistent with the germline gene, which may arise from a read error. The rearrangement joins TRBV30 to TRBJ2-7; the match to TRBD2 covers 7 bases. CDR3 length: 11 residues. Germline V CDR1 and CDR2: GTSNPN, SVGIG (reference sequence). This chain's CDR3 is CAGRDYYEQYF. The CDR3 DNA follows: TGTGCCGGGAGGGACTACTACGAGCAGTACTTC.

This clone was seen only a few times. The chain couples TRBV5-1 to TRBJ2-7, with 8 nucleotides matching TRBD2. The CDR3 has 14 amino acids. The J segment lost 6 bases and the V segment lost 4 bases, leaving 9 bases of the junction unmatched. Germline V gene data show CDR1 as SGHRS and CDR2 as YFSETQ. The CDR3 coding sequence is TGCGCCAGCAGCGAAGTTGCGGGAGGATCCGAGCAGTACTTC. Its translation is CASSEVAGGSEQYF.